This T cell receptor (beta chain) was sequenced in a study of T cell changes during pregnancy in multiple sclerosis (dated by TCRdb to the late 2010s). At the level of the whole study: The study looked at changes in the T cell repertoire across pregnancy in women with multiple sclerosis.

Comment on this clone: There is no known antigen for this receptor. Qualities for individual bases were not recorded, and no much larger clone is one base off.

The library was prepared using the immunoSEQ multiplex PCR assay. Sourced from immuneACCESS, this table was stored by TCRdb with only in-frame sequences that have V and J called. A share of the clones is absent; for the studies checked, an unresolved V gene accounts for under half, and the remainder has no known explanation. This sample gives 50,000 to 65,000 clones in total; 90% to 95% of them show up just once. Clones ranked in the top ten supply 2.5% to 4% of the sample. The germline V gene yields MDHEN for CDR1 and SYDVKM for CDR2. From cysteine to phenylalanine, the CDR3 is 11 amino acids long. Only the CDR3 portion is preserved as DNA: 33 bases, with reading frame beginning at the first base. Deletion took 11 bases off V and 2 bases off J, with a span of 10 bases between the germline ends.

The specimen was CD8+ T cells from peripheral blood mononuclear cells, collected in the second trimester of pregnancy. The rearrangement joined TRBV28 to TRBJ2-7; TRBD1 is possibly the D segment (5 matching bases). This clonotype was sampled from a female donor with multiple sclerosis, enrolled in a pregnancy study. The DNA reads as follows: TGTGCCTCAGGGAACACCTACGAGCAGTACTTC. The encoded protein is CASGNTYEQYF.